Each of the 16 T cell receptor beta chains below was sequenced from the same sample in a study of post-analysis software for immune sequencing data. General observations from the study: Comparison of patients with controls showed 5 or 6 TRBV segments more frequent in patients, TRBV5-6, TRBV5-1 and TRBV20-1 among them.

Researchers reported that TCR beta cDNA libraries carried unique molecular identifiers. TCRdb reprocessed the PCR reads with MiXCR, giving one entry per CDR3 protein. The sample shows roughly 650,000 distinct CDR3 sequences, roughly three fifths of them seen only once. These receptors have no identified antigens. Sequenced: blood. Source of these receptors: a girl aged 2-9 years with multiple sclerosis.

This clonotype was recorded at least ten times. The chain employs TRBV12-3 or TRBV12-4 and TRBJ1-2; a weak D match, TRBD1 (5 bases). This CDR3 spans 13 amino acids. V was pared by 1 base and J by 4 bases, with 7 bases between. The CDR3 DNA follows: TGTGCCAGCAGTTTAGGGGACGGCTATGGCTACACCTTC. This sequence encodes CASSLGDGYGYTF.

The gene calls are TRBV7-2 and TRBJ2-3, with no clear D. CDR3 length: 13 amino acids. V was trimmed by 3 bases and J by 2 bases, leaving 6 bases between them. The V gene's germline CDR1 is SGHTA and CDR2 FQGNSA. The CDR3: CASSFPTTDTQYF. CDR3 DNA sequence: TGTGCCAGCAGCTTCCCCACCACAGATACGCAGTATTTT.

This clonotype has just a few counts. The chain recombines TRBV9 with TRBJ2-1; TRBD2 agrees at 10 bases. Germline-derived CDR1 and CDR2 are SGDLS and YYNGEE. CDR3 length: 17 residues. V gave up 3 bases and J gave up 6 bases; unmatched junction bases: 12. CDR3 region: CASSGGASGSLANEQFF. CDR3 in DNA: TGTGCCAGCAGCGGTGGGGCTAGCGGGAGCTTGGCCAATGAGCAGTTCTTC.

The CDR3 nucleotides read TGTGCCAGCAGTATCGGACCTAATCAGCCCCAGCATTTT. Its protein product is CASSIGPNQPQHF. This chain connects TRBV12-3 or TRBV12-4 to TRBJ1-5; D remains ambiguous. Trimming removed 5 bases at V and 4 bases at J, with 9 bases between. The CDR3 extends over 13 amino acids.

The chain uses TRBV6-5 and TRBJ2-1, with TRBD2 matching over 10 bases. V shed 2 bases and J 4 bases; nucleotides not matched to a gene: 8. The CDR3 is 17 amino acids. Germline V gene lookup returns CDR1 MNHEY and CDR2 SVGAGI. In DNA form, the CDR3 reads TGTGCCAGCAGTTACACTAGGGGACTAGCGCCTTACAATGAGCAGTTCTTC. It encodes CASSYTRGLAPYNEQFF.

This clonotype appeared once. The chain employs TRBV10-3 and TRBJ1-1, with D perhaps TRBD1 (6 bases). CDR1 is ENHRY, CDR2 SYGVKD, per germline. This CDR3 comprises 14 residues. The germline V and J ends were trimmed by 6 bases and 1 base, with 12 bases remaining between them. CDR3 amino acids: CAISPGTWNTEAFF. The CDR3 DNA is TGTGCCATCAGCCCGGGGACATGGAACACTGAAGCTTTCTTT.

As to this clonotype: A junction end diverges from the germline sequence, so it may reflect a read error. The chain joins TRBV5-6 to TRBJ2-1; a weak D match, TRBD1 (6 bases). The CDR3 is 16 residues long. The germline gives CDR1 SGHDT, CDR2 YYEEEE. The CDR3 protein is CAGSLDVAGESNEQFF. The CDR3 nucleotides read TGTGCCGGCAGCTTGGATGTCGCAGGGGAAAGCAATGAGCAGTTCTTC. Combining the CDR3 with reference TRBV5-6 and TRBJ2-1 gives the whole variable domain DAGVTQSPTHLIKTRGQQVTLRCSPKSGHDTVSWYQQALGQGPQFIFQYYEEEERQRGNFPDRFSGHQFPNYSSELNVNALLLGDSALYLCAGSLDVAGESNEQFFGPGTRLTVL.

In its sample, this clonotype was seen a few times. The gene calls are TRBV6-5 and TRBJ2-1, with a weak D call TRBD2 (6 bases). Germline V gene lookup returns CDR1 MNHEY and CDR2 SVGAGI. Deletions cut 2 bases from V and 1 base from J, with 12 bases between. This CDR3 comprises 16 residues. The CDR3: CASSYASGYSYNEQFF. CDR3 nucleotides: TGTGCCAGCAGTTACGCCAGCGGGTATTCCTACAATGAGCAGTTCTTC.

CDR3 amino acids: CASSLAGRTQYF. CDR3 DNA sequence: TGTGCCAGCAGCTTAGCGGGGCGGACCCAGTACTTC. The chain combines TRBV7-8 with TRBJ2-5, with D possibly matching TRBD1 (5 bases). The V end lost 0 bases, the J end lost 7 bases, and 6 bases lay between the germline ends. CDR1 and CDR2 (germline): SGHVS, FQNEAQ. The CDR3 runs 12 residues.

This clonotype was seen more than once but under ten times. The rearrangement joins TRBV20-1 to TRBJ1-4, with D tentatively TRBD1 (5 bases). CDR3 length: 14 amino acids. The germline V and J ends were trimmed by 0 bases and 5 bases, with 10 bases remaining between them. Germline V CDR1 and CDR2: DFQATT, SNEGSKA (reference sequence). CDR3 DNA: TGCAGTGCTAGAGAAGCAGGGTTGAATGAAAAACTGTTTTTT. It yields the protein CSAREAGLNEKLFF.

This clonotype has only a few counts. The gene calls are TRBV5-1 and TRBJ2-5; D may correspond to TRBD1 or TRBD2 (6 bases each). Between the trimmed V and J ends, which lost 0 bases and 4 bases, there was a span of 10 bases. Germline loops: CDR1 SGHRS, CDR2 YFSETQ. The CDR3 is 14 amino acids. The CDR3, as DNA: TGCGCCAGCAGCTTGGCGGGGGCGCCAGAGACCCAGTACTTC. Encoded protein: CASSLAGAPETQYF. Supplemented by reference TRBV5-1 and TRBJ2-5, the full variable domain reads KAGVTQTPRYLIKTRGQQVTLSCSPISGHRSVSWYQQTPGQGLQFLFEYFSETQRNKGNFPGRFSGRQFSNSRSEMNVSTLELGDSALYLCASSLAGAPETQYFGPGTRLLVL.

The rearrangement joins TRBV29-1 to TRBJ2-3, with D perhaps TRBD1 (6 bases). CDR3 length: 15 amino acids. Germline CDR1 is SQVTM and CDR2 is ANQGSEA. V was trimmed by 3 bases and J by 1 base, leaving 14 bases between them. CDR3 region: CSVDYEGDRTDTQYF. CDR3 DNA sequence: TGCAGCGTTGATTATGAGGGGGATCGCACAGATACGCAGTATTTT.

This clonotype was found once. The genes are TRBV4-1 and TRBJ2-4, with D maybe TRBD2 (6 bases). Trimming pared 0 bases from V and 6 bases from J, leaving 18 bases between. This CDR3 has 17 amino acids. The germline V gene has CDR1 MGHRA and CDR2 YSYEKL. The CDR3, as DNA: TGCGCCAGCAGCCAAGATCTGACGGGGGTTGGGAGAAACATTCAGTACTTC. This codes for CASSQDLTGVGRNIQYF.

This chain links TRBV15 with TRBJ2-5; the D gene is possibly TRBD2 (6 bases). The V end lost 3 bases, the J end lost 3 bases, and 8 bases lay between the germline ends. Germline V gene sequence: CDR1 LNHNV, CDR2 YYDKDF (reference sequence). This CDR3 has 13 amino acids. The CDR3 bases are TGTGCCACCAGCAGGGTAGCGGAAGAGACCCAGTACTTC. This codes for CATSRVAEETQYF. The whole variable domain, remainder taken from reference TRBV15 and TRBJ2-5, is DAMVIQNPRYQVTQFGKPVTLSCSQTLNHNVMYWYQQKSSQAPKLLFHYYDKDFNNEADTPDNFQSRRPNTSFCFLDIRSPGLGDTAMYLCATSRVAEETQYFGPGTRLLVL.

Regarding this clonotype: A much larger clone lies one base from this, so it may be a read error. The genes are TRBV10-2 and TRBJ2-4; 12 bases map to TRBD2. Judging by the DNA end, TRBJ2-7 fits better; the J call may be wrong. Germline V CDR1 and CDR2: WSHSY, SAAADI. The CDR3 has 15 amino acids. CDR3 sequence reads: CAGSIGLAGKTEQYF. CDR3 nucleotide sequence: TGCGCCGGCAGTATAGGACTAGCGGGAAAGACCGAGCAGTACTTC.

This clonotype was observed once. The CDR3 here is CASSYTVGRGDRYGYTF. Here the CDR3 DNA reads TGTGCCAGCAGTTATACGGTGGGGCGAGGGGACCGTTATGGCTACACCTTC. This rearrangement joins TRBV11-3 to TRBJ1-2; weak D call: TRBD1 (5 bases). This CDR3 contains 17 residues. Per germline, CDR1 SGHNT and CDR2 YENEEA. With 6 bases removed from V and 5 bases from J, the gap between germline ends came to 25 bases.